The clone carrying this T cell receptor (beta chain) appeared a few times. The antigen is undetermined. This record belongs to a study of response to subunit inactivated influenza vaccine. Per the germline V gene, CDR1 is SGHVS and CDR2 is FNYEAQ. With 5 bases removed from V and 1 base from J, the gap between germline ends came to 20 bases. The CDR3 contains 17 residues. Notes on the study in general: The authors offered the suggestion that each seasonal influenza vaccination recruits few new T cells.

Each CDR3 protein is one row after TCRdb ran MiXCR on the RT-PCR reads. The sample lists hundreds of thousands of distinct CDR3 sequences, about 18% seen once, with around 9.9% in the top ten. This receptor was identified in a middle-aged man who received an inactivated influenza vaccine. The chain is built from TRBV7-6 and TRBJ1-1, with a tentative D call TRBD1 (6 bases). The sequencing used PBMCs from blood, collected more than 4 days after vaccination. This CDR3 is CASSILAFQGRNTEAFF. For the CDR3, the DNA is TGTGCCAGCAGCATACTGGCGTTCCAGGGGAGGAACACTGAAGCTTTCTTT.